A single sample gave rise to the 32 T cell receptor beta chains below, sequenced in a study of low-dose radiotherapy and immunotherapy resistance in tumors. Time point given: after trial treatment. The treatment: LDRT plus nivolumab, ipilimumab, low-dose cyclophosphamide and aspirin (RACIN trial). Gene-specific TRAV and TRBV primers were used for first-strand cDNA, covering alpha and beta chains. TCRs were put through 20 PCR cycles of amplification with Phusion. A constant-region primer and the V-primer adapter served as the primer pair. TCRdb itself ran the reads through MiXCR, one entry per CDR3 protein. The sample lists approximately 100,000 distinct CDR3 sequences, 20% to 25% seen once, with over 4% in the top ten. Sequencing was performed on PBMCs, taken after low-dose radiotherapy plus immunotherapy. The receptors were gathered from a male donor with prostate cancer.

The V and J genes are TRBV9 and TRBJ2-1; possible D gene TRBD2, 5 bases. The CDR3 length is 15 residues. Germline CDR1 reads SGDLS; CDR2 reads YYNGEE. V was cut by 3 bases and J by 1 base, with 11 bases left in between. CDR3 nucleotide sequence: TGTGCCAGCAGCGGCCGGGAAAAGTCCTACAATGAGCAGTTCTTC. Its protein is CASSGREKSYNEQFF. Filled out from reference TRBV9 and TRBJ2-1, the complete variable domain reads DSGVTQTPKHLITATGQRVTLRCSPRSGDLSVYWYQQSLDQGLQFLIQYYNGEERAKGNILERFSAQQFPDLHSELNLSSLELGDSALYFCASSGREKSYNEQFFGPGTRLTVL.

This clonotype came up many times. The chain couples TRBV6-1 to TRBJ1-2; D not resolved. The CDR3 length is 14 residues. Germline CDR1 reads MNHNS; CDR2 reads SASEGT. Deletions cut 7 bases from V and 2 bases from J, with 14 bases between. DNA of the CDR3: TGTGCCAGCACCCTACTCCCCGGGAACTATGGCTACACCTTC. Translation gives CASTLLPGNYGYTF.

This clonotype came up many times. This chain links TRBV6-4 with TRBJ2-3; the D gene is possibly TRBD2 (5 bases). Trimming cost V 3 bases and J 4 bases, with 11 bases left between them. Per the germline V gene, CDR1 is MRHNA and CDR2 is SNTAGT. The CDR3 has 14 amino acids. Written as DNA, the CDR3 is TGTGCCAGCAGTGAAGGTCCCGGGGCAGATACGCAGTATTTT. It specifies CASSEGPGADTQYF.

This clonotype occurred many times. The V and J genes are TRBV6-2 or TRBV6-3 and TRBJ2-5; 9 bases are a match to TRBD1. The germline CDR1 and CDR2 sequences are MNHEY and SVGEGT. The CDR3 sequence is 13 residues long. Trimming took 7 bases from V and 5 from J; bases not matched to a gene: 5. The CDR3 is CASITGGGETQYF. In DNA, the CDR3 is TGTGCCAGCATCACAGGGGGCGGGGAGACCCAGTACTTC.

This clonotype came up many times. V and J are TRBV5-4 and TRBJ2-5; 11 bases align to TRBD2. Unmatched junction bases numbered 0, after V lost 1 base and J lost 1 base. The CDR3 is 15 residues long. The germline V gene encodes CDR1 SGHNT and CDR2 YYREEE (reference sequence). This chain's CDR3 is CASSLTSGGQETQYF. The CDR3 nucleotides are TGTGCCAGCAGCTTGACTAGCGGGGGCCAAGAGACCCAGTACTTC.

The sample holds many counts of this clonotype. The CDR3 region is CASVEGLGYNSPLHF. The CDR3 DNA sequence: TGTGCCAGCGTGGAGGGTTTGGGCTATAATTCACCCCTCCACTTT. J is TRBJ1-6 and V is TRBV13; no definite D call. V was clipped by 8 bases and J by 3 bases, with 14 bases between them. Germline assignment: CDR1 PRHDT and CDR2 FYEKMQ (reference sequence). CDR3 length: 15 amino acids.

Note on this clonotype: With a far larger clone one base away, a read error is the likely cause. The chain links TRBV5-3 to TRBJ2-4; D gene unclear. TRBV5-3 is filed as an ORF, its function uncertain. This CDR3 has 14 residues. CDR3 residues: CASSLGSDKNIQYF. The CDR3 coding sequence is TGTGCCAGCAGCTTGGGGTCAGACAAAAACATTCAGTACTTC.

This rearrangement joins TRBV10-3 to TRBJ2-5, with 8 bases lining up with TRBD1. CDR1 is ENHRY and CDR2 is SYGVKD in the germline V gene. V shed 0 bases and J 2 bases; nucleotides not matched to a gene: 11. The CDR3 sequence is 18 residues long. The CDR3 nucleotides are TGTGCCATCAGTGAGTCCACCTCGGACAGGGCGGGGCAAGAGACCCAGTACTTC. The encoded protein is CAISESTSDRAGQETQYF.

Ten or more counts support this clonotype. The chain employs TRBV5-1 and TRBJ2-7, with 12 bases matching TRBD1. Germline V gene data show CDR1 as SGHRS and CDR2 as YFSETQ. V shed 2 bases, J shed 5 bases, and the junction held 2 bases outside the gene matches. This CDR3 comprises 14 residues. This chain's CDR3 is CASSFGTGGDEQYF. The CDR3 bases are TGCGCCAGCAGCTTCGGGACAGGGGGCGACGAGCAGTACTTC.

This clonotype was counted many times. The gene calls are TRBV18 and TRBJ2-1; 10 bases line up with TRBD2. Germline CDR1 and CDR2: KGHSH and LQKENI. With V trimmed by 1 base and J by 2 bases, 5 bases remained unmatched. The CDR3 is 17 residues long. CDR3 region: CASSPRTSGSTYNEQFF. The CDR3 DNA reads as TGTGCCAGCTCACCACGGACTAGCGGATCAACCTACAATGAGCAGTTCTTC. The full variable domain, in which reference TRBV18 and TRBJ2-1 provide the parts outside the CDR3, is NAGVMQNPRHLVRRRGQEARLRCSPMKGHSHVYWYRQLPEEGLKFMVYLQKENIIDESGMPKERFSAEFPKEGPSILRIQQVVRGDSAAYFCASSPRTSGSTYNEQFFGPGTRLTVL.

This clonotype showed up many times. The gene calls are TRBV7-9 and TRBJ2-3; D call uncertain. The CDR3 is 11 amino acids. Trimming took off 0 bases at V and 6 bases at J, with 1 base between the two ends. Per the germline V gene, CDR1 is SEHNR and CDR2 is FQNEAQ (reference sequence). Here the CDR3 reads CASSLADTQYF. The CDR3 DNA reads as TGTGCCAGCAGCTTAGCGGATACGCAGTATTTT.

The gene calls are TRBV20-1 and TRBJ1-4; D gene uncertain. Germline values: CDR1 DFQATT, CDR2 SNEGSKA (reference sequence). Trimming removed 1 base from V and 6 bases from J, with 12 bases in between. The CDR3 is 14 residues long. CDR3 sequence reads: CSARATDRDEKLFF. In nucleotides, the CDR3 is TGCAGTGCTAGAGCCACGGACCGGGATGAAAAACTGTTTTTT.

In its sample, this clonotype was seen many times. The chain carries TRBV3-1 and TRBJ1-2; D remains ambiguous. V lost 1 base and J 6 bases, leaving 9 bases between the germline ends. Germline loops: CDR1 LGHDT, CDR2 YNNKEL (reference sequence). This CDR3 is built from 13 residues. The CDR3 here is CASSQGVRHGYTF. The CDR3 bases are TGTGCCAGCAGCCAAGGGGTCCGGCATGGCTACACCTTC.

The V and J genes are TRBV19 and TRBJ1-1; no definite D call. This CDR3 region has 14 residues. The V gene lost 4 bases and the J gene lost 5 bases, with 14 bases spanning the gap. Per the germline V gene, CDR1 is LNHDA and CDR2 is SQIVND (reference sequence). The CDR3 bases are TGTGCCAGTAGTAGCCGGGAACTAATAACTGAAGCTTTCTTT. This codes for CASSSRELITEAFF.

This clonotype was observed at least ten times. For the CDR3, the DNA is TGCGCCAGCAGCTTGAGGGGAGGGGTGGAACAGCCCCAGCATTTT. Its protein product is CASSLRGGVEQPQHF. The J gene is TRBJ1-5, the V gene TRBV5-1; perhaps TRBD1 as D (5 bases). Trimming cost V 1 base and J 7 bases, with 15 bases left between them. CDR1 is SGHRS, CDR2 YFSETQ, per germline. The CDR3 runs 15 residues.

This clonotype was seen repeatedly, ten times or more. The gene calls are TRBV21-1 and TRBJ1-1; the table assigns TRBD1, which was not confirmed against the DNA. TRBV21-1 is marked as a pseudogene. The CDR3 runs 16 residues. The DNA of the CDR3 is TGTGCCAGCAGCAAAAAGGGACAGGGGGCGCAAATTGAAGCTTTCTTT. Amino acids: CASSKKGQGAQIEAFF.

This clonotype came up many times. The rearrangement uses TRBV18 and TRBJ2-7, with D maybe TRBD1 (7 bases). The CDR3 has 14 residues. Germline-derived CDR1 and CDR2 are KGHSH and LQKENI. The V end lost 2 bases, the J end lost 3 bases, and 11 bases lay between the germline ends. The CDR3 loop is CASSPAGGIYEQYF. The CDR3 coding sequence is TGTGCCAGCTCACCAGCAGGGGGGATCTACGAGCAGTACTTC.

This clonotype was counted ten times or more. This chain links TRBV6-1 with TRBJ2-7, with a weak D call TRBD1 (5 bases). This CDR3 contains 14 residues. The ends were cut back, 3 bases at V and 0 bases at J, with 9 bases in the middle. Looked up from germline, CDR1 is MNHNS and CDR2 is SASEGT. The CDR3 coding sequence is TGTGCCAGCAGTGACCGACAGAGCTCCTACGAGCAGTACTTC. This codes for CASSDRQSSYEQYF.

This clonotype was counted at least ten times. The V and J genes are TRBV5-1 and TRBJ2-3; 10 nucleotides agree with TRBD1. V lost 5 bases and J lost 3; bases outside the gene matches: 3. Germline V lookup: CDR1 SGHRS, CDR2 YFSETQ. The CDR3 runs to 14 residues. CDR3 DNA sequence: TGCGCCAGCAGGACAGGGGGCGATACAGATACGCAGTATTTT. Translation: CASRTGGDTDTQYF.

This clonotype has just one count. DNA of the CDR3: TGTGCCAGCAGCGTAGGTCTAGCGGGAGGGCCCTACGAGCAGTACTTC. Protein sequence: CASSVGLAGGPYEQYF. This chain joins TRBV7-2 and TRBJ2-7; 12 nucleotides match TRBD2. Germline CDR1 is SGHTA and CDR2 is FQGNSA. The V gene end was trimmed by 5 bases and the J gene end by 2 bases; junction bases not matched to a gene: 7. This CDR3 is built from 16 residues.

The table lists this clonotype with many counts. J is TRBJ2-2 and V is TRBV6-2 or TRBV6-3; 14 bases match TRBD2. The V segment lost 5 bases and the J segment 1 base; nucleotides outside the gene matches: 3. The length of the CDR3 is 17 residues. Germline V gene sequence: CDR1 MNHEY, CDR2 SVGEGT. The CDR3 nucleotides read TGTGCCAGCAGTCGGGGGACTAGCGGGGGGAACACCGGGGAGCTGTTTTTT. Protein: CASSRGTSGGNTGELFF.

This clonotype was seen repeatedly, ten times or more. The gene calls are TRBV19 and TRBJ1-5; maybe TRBD1 (6 bases). The CDR3 contains 18 residues. V lost 5 bases and J lost 0, with 20 bases in between. The germline V gene encodes CDR1 LNHDA and CDR2 SQIVND (reference sequence). The CDR3, as DNA: TGTGCCAGTAGTCCGGCAGGGGTTATTTCTTATAGCAATCAGCCCCAGCATTTT. It specifies CASSPAGVISYSNQPQHF.

This clonotype was seen a handful of times. A read error may explain this, as a much larger clone is one base away. The chain employs TRBV7-9 and TRBJ2-3; D might be TRBD2 (5 bases). The CDR3 runs 14 residues. Germline CDR1 is SEHNR and CDR2 is FQNEAQ (reference sequence). CDR3 DNA sequence: TGTGCCAGCAGCCCGGACTCGTCCACAGATACGCAGTGTTTT. This encodes CASSPDSSTDTQCF.

The rearrangement links TRBV30 to TRBJ2-1; 8 bases fit TRBD2. Germline V gene lookup returns CDR1 GTSNPN and CDR2 SVGIG (reference sequence). V dropped 3 bases and J dropped 8; count of bases not matched to a gene: 9. The CDR3 has 14 residues. In nucleotides, the CDR3 is TGTGCCTGGAGCGTAGGAACTAGCGGTTATGAGCAGTTCTTC. Its protein is CAWSVGTSGYEQFF.

This clonotype turned up a few times. This rearrangement joins TRBV5-1 to TRBJ1-2; a possible D gene is TRBD1 (5 bases). Trimming removed 3 bases at V and 5 bases at J, with 17 bases between. Germline CDR1 and CDR2: SGHRS and YFSETQ. CDR3 length: 15 amino acids. CDR3 protein: CASSWEGPSTYGYTF. CDR3 in DNA: TGCGCCAGCAGCTGGGAGGGGCCCTCCACTTATGGCTACACCTTC. Full variable domain (outside the CDR3, taken from reference TRBV5-1 and TRBJ1-2): KAGVTQTPRYLIKTRGQQVTLSCSPISGHRSVSWYQQTPGQGLQFLFEYFSETQRNKGNFPGRFSGRQFSNSRSEMNVSTLELGDSALYLCASSWEGPSTYGYTFGSGTRLTVV.

This clonotype was counted many times. The chain couples TRBV11-1 to TRBJ1-1; D not certain. The CDR3 is 13 amino acids. Germline lookup yields CDR1 SGHAT and CDR2 FQDESV (reference sequence). The V end lost 1 base, the J end lost 4 bases, and 7 bases lay between the germline ends. CDR3 amino acids: CASSLVDSTEAFF. The CDR3 DNA follows: TGTGCCAGCAGCTTAGTAGATAGCACTGAAGCTTTCTTT.

This clonotype was observed a few times. The chain carries TRBV3-1 and TRBJ1-2; no firm D call. Germline loops: CDR1 LGHDT, CDR2 YNNKEL (reference sequence). CDR3 length equals 14 residues. Trimming cost V 6 bases and J 2 bases, with 13 bases left between them. The CDR3 sequence: CASRNAGRNYGYTF. As DNA, the CDR3 is TGTGCCAGCAGGAACGCCGGGAGGAACTATGGCTACACCTTC.

This clonotype was counted many times. CDR3 nucleotide sequence: TGTGCCAGCAGCGTAGCTCTGAGCGAAGCTTTCTTT. The encoded protein is CASSVALSEAFF. The chain recombines TRBV9 with TRBJ1-1; unclear D gene. The CDR3 is made up of 12 amino acids. The germline gives CDR1 SGDLS, CDR2 YYNGEE. Trimming shortened V by 0 bases and J by 8 bases, and 8 bases separated the two germline ends. Combining the CDR3 with reference TRBV9 and TRBJ1-1 gives the whole variable domain DSGVTQTPKHLITATGQRVTLRCSPRSGDLSVYWYQQSLDQGLQFLIQYYNGEERAKGNILERFSAQQFPDLHSELNLSSLELGDSALYFCASSVALSEAFFGQGTRLTVV.

The V and J genes are TRBV6-1 and TRBJ2-4, with 8 nucleotides matching TRBD2. Germline trimming cut 8 bases from V and 1 base from J; bases unmatched to any gene: 7. The CDR3 consists of 15 residues. Germline V gives CDR1 MNHNS, CDR2 SASEGT. The CDR3 region has the DNA TGTGCCAGCTCGAGTGGCGGGGGGGCCAAAAACATTCAGTACTTC. Translating gives CASSSGGGAKNIQYF.

This clonotype was detected ten times or more. The V call is TRBV18, the J call TRBJ1-2, with 7 bases identical to TRBD1. Looked up from germline, CDR1 is KGHSH and CDR2 is LQKENI. Trimming at V came to 5 bases and at J to 5 bases, leaving 8 bases not matched to a gene. The CDR3 covers 14 residues. CDR3: CASSERQGSYGYTF. The CDR3 nucleotides are TGTGCCAGCTCAGAGAGACAGGGATCGTATGGCTACACCTTC.

This clonotype occurred a few times. The gene calls are TRBV5-1 and TRBJ2-5; 7 bases are a match to TRBD1. Germline V gene lookup returns CDR1 SGHRS and CDR2 YFSETQ. The CDR3 is 13 amino acids. J gave up 4 bases and V 4 bases, and 4 bases lay outside the gene matches. CDR3 DNA: TGCGCCAGCAGCATGACAGGGCCAGAGACCCAGTACTTC. Its protein is CASSMTGPETQYF.

The table lists this clonotype with many counts. The gene calls are TRBV7-9 and TRBJ2-1; 8 positions agree with TRBD2. The CDR3 runs to 14 residues. The germline V gene encodes CDR1 SEHNR and CDR2 FQNEAQ (reference sequence). The V gene end was trimmed by 1 base and the J gene end by 11 bases; junction bases not matched to a gene: 7. This chain's CDR3 is CASSLVRSGGQQFF. CDR3 DNA sequence: TGTGCCAGCAGCTTAGTAAGGAGCGGGGGTCAGCAGTTCTTC.